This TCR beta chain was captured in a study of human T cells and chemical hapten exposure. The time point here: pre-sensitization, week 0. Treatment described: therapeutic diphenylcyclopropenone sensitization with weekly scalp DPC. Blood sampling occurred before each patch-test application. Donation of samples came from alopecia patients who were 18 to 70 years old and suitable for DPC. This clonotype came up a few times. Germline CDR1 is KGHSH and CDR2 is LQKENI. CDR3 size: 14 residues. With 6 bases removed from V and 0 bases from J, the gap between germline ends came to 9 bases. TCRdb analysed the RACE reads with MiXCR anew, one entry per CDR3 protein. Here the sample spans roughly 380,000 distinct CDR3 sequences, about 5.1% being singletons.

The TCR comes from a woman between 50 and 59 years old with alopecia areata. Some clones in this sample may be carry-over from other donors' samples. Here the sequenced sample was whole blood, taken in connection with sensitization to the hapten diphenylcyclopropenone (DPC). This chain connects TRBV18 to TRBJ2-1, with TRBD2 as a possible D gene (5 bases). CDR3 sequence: CASSLSGSYNEQFF. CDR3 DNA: TGTGCCAGCTCGTTGAGCGGCTCCTACAATGAGCAGTTCTTC.